These 7 T cell receptor beta chains originate from one sample sequenced in a study of identical twins. MiXCR was run by TCRdb on the 5' RACE reads, yielding one entry per CDR3 protein. The sample has around 480,000 distinct CDR3 sequences; around 14% are singletons. The data were also submitted as part of a second study, on yellow fever vaccine responses in identical twins.

The material sequenced was CD4+ T cells sorted from blood. Receptors originate from a woman aged 18-29 years in good health.

This clonotype was recorded a few times. The V and J genes are TRBV4-3 and TRBJ2-2, with 10 bases lining up with TRBD2. Germline V lookup: CDR1 LGHNA, CDR2 YSLEER. The CDR3 has 19 residues. After removal of 3 bases from V and 6 bases from J, the junction contained 16 bases not matched to a gene. The CDR3: CASSQYISGRIGGAGELFF. CDR3 DNA: TGCGCCAGCAGCCAGTACATTAGCGGGAGGATTGGGGGCGCCGGGGAGCTGTTTTTT.

This clonotype turned up a few times. This sequence joins TRBV24-1 and TRBJ2-1; D gene uncertain. Trimming cost V 5 bases and J 7 bases, with 11 bases left between them. The CDR3 has 13 residues. Germline V gene data show CDR1 as KGHDR and CDR2 as SFDVKD. The CDR3 region is CATSAPKTNEQFF. CDR3 DNA: TGTGCCACCAGTGCCCCAAAGACGAATGAGCAGTTCTTC.

This clonotype was observed a single time. This chain links TRBV7-8 with TRBJ2-1; D is possibly TRBD2 (5 bases). The CDR3 extends over 19 amino acids. V was clipped by 2 bases and J by 0 bases, with 20 bases between them. The germline CDR1 and CDR2 sequences are SGHVS and FQNEAQ. CDR3 sequence: CASSLISGLLTNSYNEQFF. The CDR3 DNA follows: TGTGCCAGCAGCTTAATCAGCGGCCTCTTGACAAACTCCTACAATGAGCAGTTCTTC.

V gene TRBV5-1 combines with J gene TRBJ2-2; D remains unclear. Germline-derived CDR1 and CDR2 are SGHRS and YFSETQ. Trimming took 4 bases from V and 0 from J, leaving 7 bases between them. This CDR3 is built from 14 residues. The CDR3 sequence: CASSTVTNTGELFF. The CDR3 DNA is TGCGCCAGCAGCACGGTTACGAACACCGGGGAGCTGTTTTTT.

The V and J genes are TRBV21-1 and TRBJ1-5; the D call TRBD1 from the table was never checked on the DNA. TRBV21-1 is classified as a pseudogene. The CDR3 has 16 residues. The CDR3 DNA reads TGTGCCAGCAGCAAATACAGGACAGGGCTCGAGCAGCCCCAGCATTTT. Its translation: CASSKYRTGLEQPQHF.

This clonotype was recorded a few times. This chain uses TRBV5-1 with TRBJ2-5, with TRBD2 matching 8 bases. Germline values: CDR1 SGHRS, CDR2 YFSETQ. The CDR3 is made up of 15 amino acids. The J segment lost 7 bases and the V segment lost 7 bases, leaving 15 bases of the junction unmatched. The CDR3 loop is CASLPDSGMGGTQYF. The CDR3 nucleotides read TGCGCCAGCCTCCCAGATAGCGGGATGGGCGGGACCCAGTACTTC.

The chain is built from TRBV5-6 and TRBJ2-7; either TRBD1 or TRBD2 may supply D (5 bases each). Germline CDR1 reads SGHDT; CDR2 reads YYEEEE. V was cut by 1 base and J by 6 bases, with 14 bases left in between. The CDR3 is 14 residues long. The CDR3 DNA reads TGTGCCAGCAGCTTGTTGGGACCCCACCCCGAGCAGTACTTC. Protein sequence: CASSLLGPHPEQYF.